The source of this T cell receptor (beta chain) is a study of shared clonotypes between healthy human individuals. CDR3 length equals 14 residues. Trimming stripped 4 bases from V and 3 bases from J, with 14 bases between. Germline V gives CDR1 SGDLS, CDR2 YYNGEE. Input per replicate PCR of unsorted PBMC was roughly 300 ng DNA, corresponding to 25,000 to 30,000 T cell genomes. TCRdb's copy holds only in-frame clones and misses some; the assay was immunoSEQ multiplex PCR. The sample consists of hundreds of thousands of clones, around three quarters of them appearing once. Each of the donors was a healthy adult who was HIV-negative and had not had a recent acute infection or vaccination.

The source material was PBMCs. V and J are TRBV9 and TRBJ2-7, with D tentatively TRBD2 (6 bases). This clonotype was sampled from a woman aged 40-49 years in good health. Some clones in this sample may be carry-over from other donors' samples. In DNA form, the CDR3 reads TGTGCCAGCAGCCGAGGAGGGGCAAACTACGAGCAGTACTTC. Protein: CASSRGGANYEQYF.